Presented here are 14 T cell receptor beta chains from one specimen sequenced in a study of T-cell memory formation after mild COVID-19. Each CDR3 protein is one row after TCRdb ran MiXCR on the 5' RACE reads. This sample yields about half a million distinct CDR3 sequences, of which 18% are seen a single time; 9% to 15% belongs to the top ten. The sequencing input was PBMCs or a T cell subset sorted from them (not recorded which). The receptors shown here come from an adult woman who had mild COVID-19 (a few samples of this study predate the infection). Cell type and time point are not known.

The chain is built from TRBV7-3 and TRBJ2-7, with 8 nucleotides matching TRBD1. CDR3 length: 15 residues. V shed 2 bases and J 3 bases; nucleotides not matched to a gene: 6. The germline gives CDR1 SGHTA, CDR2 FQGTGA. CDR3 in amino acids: CASSLWTGPFYEQYF. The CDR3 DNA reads TGTGCCAGCAGCTTATGGACAGGGCCGTTCTACGAGCAGTACTTC.

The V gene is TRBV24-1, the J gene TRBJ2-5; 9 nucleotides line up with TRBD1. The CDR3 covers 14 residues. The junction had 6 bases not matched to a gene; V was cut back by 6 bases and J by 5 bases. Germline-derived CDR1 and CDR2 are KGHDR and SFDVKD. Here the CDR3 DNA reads TGTGCCACCAGTAAAGAGACAGGGGGGGAGACCCAGTACTTC. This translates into CATSKETGGETQYF.

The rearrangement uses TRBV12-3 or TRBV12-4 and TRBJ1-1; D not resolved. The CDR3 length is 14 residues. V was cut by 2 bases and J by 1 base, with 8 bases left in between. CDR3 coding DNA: TGTGCCAGCAGTTTATTTCTCCAGAACACTGAAGCTTTCTTT. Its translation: CASSLFLQNTEAFF.

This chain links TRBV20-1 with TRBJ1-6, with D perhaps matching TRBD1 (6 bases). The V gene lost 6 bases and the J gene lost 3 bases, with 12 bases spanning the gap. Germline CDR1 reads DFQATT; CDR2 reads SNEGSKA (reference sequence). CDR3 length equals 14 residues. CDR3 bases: TGCAGTGCACCCAACAGGGTCTATAATTCACCCCTCCACTTT. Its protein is CSAPNRVYNSPLHF.

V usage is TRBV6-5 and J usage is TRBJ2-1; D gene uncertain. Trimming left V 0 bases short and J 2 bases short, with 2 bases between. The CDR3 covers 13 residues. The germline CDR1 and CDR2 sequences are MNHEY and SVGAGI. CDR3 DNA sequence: TGTGCCAGCAGTTACTCCCCCTACAATGAGCAGTTCTTC. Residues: CASSYSPYNEQFF.

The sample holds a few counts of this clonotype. Here the CDR3 reads CSARSAAGAYNEQFF. CDR3 nucleotides: TGCAGTGCTAGATCGGCGGCAGGAGCCTACAATGAGCAGTTCTTC. The V gene is TRBV20-1, the J gene TRBJ2-1; D is unclear. The germline V and J ends were trimmed by 2 bases and 2 bases, with 13 bases remaining between them. This CDR3 is built from 15 residues. CDR1 and CDR2 (germline): DFQATT, SNEGSKA (reference sequence).

CDR3 nucleotides: TGTGCCAGCTCATCCGGGCCGAAGGATGAAAAACTGTTTTTT. Its protein is CASSSGPKDEKLFF. The chain is built from TRBV5-4 and TRBJ1-4; the D is unclear. The germline V gene encodes CDR1 SGHNT and CDR2 YYREEE (reference sequence). V was pared by 7 bases and J by 6 bases, with 16 bases between. The CDR3 loop spans 14 amino acids. Drawing the rest from reference TRBV5-4 and TRBJ1-4, the complete variable domain is ETGVTQSPTHLIKTRGQQVTLRCSSQSGHNTVSWYQQALGQGPQFIFQYYREEENGRGNFPPRFSGLQFPNYSSELNVNALELDDSALYLCASSSGPKDEKLFFGSGTQLSVL.

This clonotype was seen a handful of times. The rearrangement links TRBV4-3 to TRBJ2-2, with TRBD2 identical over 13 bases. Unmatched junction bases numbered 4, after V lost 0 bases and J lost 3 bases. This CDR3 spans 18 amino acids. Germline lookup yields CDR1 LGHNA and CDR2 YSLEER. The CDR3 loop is CASSQELAGGLYTGELFF. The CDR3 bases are TGCGCCAGCAGCCAAGAACTAGCGGGAGGGCTGTACACCGGGGAGCTGTTTTTT.

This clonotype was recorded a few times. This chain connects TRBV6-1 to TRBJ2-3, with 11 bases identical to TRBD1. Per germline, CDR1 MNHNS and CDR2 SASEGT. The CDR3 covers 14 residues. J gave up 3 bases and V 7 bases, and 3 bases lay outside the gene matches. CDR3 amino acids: CASNRDRGTDTQYF. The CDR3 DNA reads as TGTGCCAGCAACCGGGACAGGGGGACAGATACGCAGTATTTT.

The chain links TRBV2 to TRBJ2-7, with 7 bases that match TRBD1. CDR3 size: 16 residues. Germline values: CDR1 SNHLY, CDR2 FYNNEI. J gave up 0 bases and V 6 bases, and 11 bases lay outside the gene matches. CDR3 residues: CASRASKGQYSYEQYF. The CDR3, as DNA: TGTGCCAGCAGAGCCAGTAAGGGACAGTACTCCTACGAGCAGTACTTC.

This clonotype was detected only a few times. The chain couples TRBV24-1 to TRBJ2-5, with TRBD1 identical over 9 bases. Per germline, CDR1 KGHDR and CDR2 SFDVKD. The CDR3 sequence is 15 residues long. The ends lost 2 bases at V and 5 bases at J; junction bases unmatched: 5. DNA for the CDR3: TGTGCCACCAGTGATTCCGGGACAGGGTACGAGACCCAGTACTTC. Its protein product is CATSDSGTGYETQYF.

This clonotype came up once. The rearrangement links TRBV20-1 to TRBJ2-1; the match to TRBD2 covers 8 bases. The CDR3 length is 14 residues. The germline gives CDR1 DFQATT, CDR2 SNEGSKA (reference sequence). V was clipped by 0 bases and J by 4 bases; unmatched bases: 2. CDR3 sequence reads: CSARERGAYNEQFF. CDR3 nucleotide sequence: TGCAGTGCTAGAGAGCGGGGGGCGTACAATGAGCAGTTCTTC.

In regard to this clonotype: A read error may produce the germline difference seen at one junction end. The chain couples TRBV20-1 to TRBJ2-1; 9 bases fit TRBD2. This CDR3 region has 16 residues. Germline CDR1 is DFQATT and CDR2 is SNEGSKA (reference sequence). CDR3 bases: TGCAGTGCTCGAGAGAGAGCGGGAGGTCCCTACAATGAGCAGTTCTTC. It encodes CSARERAGGPYNEQFF.

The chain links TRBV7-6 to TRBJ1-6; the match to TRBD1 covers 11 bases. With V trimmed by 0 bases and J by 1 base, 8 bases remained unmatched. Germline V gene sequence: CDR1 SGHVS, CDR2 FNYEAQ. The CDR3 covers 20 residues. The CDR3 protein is CASSLAPGQGAGSYNSPLHF. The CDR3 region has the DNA TGTGCCAGCAGCTTAGCCCCAGGACAGGGGGCTGGATCCTATAATTCACCCCTCCACTTT.